This T cell receptor beta chain was profiled in a study of beta chain features in type 1 diabetes. Study-level information: Examination covered around 110 million sorted cells spanning all samples. Study-wide results and caveats: The question of HLA type influencing TCRB rearrangement was one that remained unresolved here. Within the patient group, naive, central memory and Treg TCRB repertoires appeared more similar to each other than within healthy donors.

Expressed TCRB transcripts got sequenced, as all isolated RNA was reverse transcribed. Sequenced by immunoSEQ multiplex PCR; TCRdb stores in-frame clones only, minus some. This repertoire shows 250,000 or so clones, around 65% found once; its top ten account for around 0.05%. In germline, CDR1 is SQVTM, CDR2 ANQGSEA. The CDR3 spans 14 residues. The J segment lost 0 bases and the V segment lost 7 bases, leaving 5 bases of the junction unmatched. Using CD45RO/CCR7/CD25/CD127/CD95/CD27, CD4+ naive, central memory, regulatory and stem cell-like memory cells were sorted. With respect to this clone: What it recognizes is unknown.

The sequenced sample consisted of naive CD4+ T cells from blood. The chain uses TRBV29-1 and TRBJ2-3, with 9 positions matching TRBD2. This clonotype was obtained from a man aged 25 to 40 in good health. Written as DNA, the CDR3 is TGCAGCGGACAGACTAGCGGTAGCACAGATACGCAGTATTTT. It translates to CSGQTSGSTDTQYF.